Presented here are 31 T cell receptor beta chains from one specimen sequenced in a study of T cell changes during pregnancy in multiple sclerosis. Profiled with immunoSEQ multiplex PCR; TCRdb holds only in-frame clones, not every one. Of under 55,000 clones listed, roughly 94% were seen once; the top ten hold approximately 0.31%. The sequences come from CD4+ T cells from peripheral blood mononuclear cells, collected in the third trimester of pregnancy. Receptors were obtained from a female donor with multiple sclerosis, enrolled in a pregnancy study.

This sequence joins TRBV5-1 and TRBJ2-1, with 9 nucleotides matching TRBD2. Germline assignment: CDR1 SGHRS and CDR2 YFSETQ. The ends lost 6 bases at V and 0 bases at J; junction bases unmatched: 7. CDR3 length equals 16 residues. This chain's CDR3 is CASTRLADSSYNEQFF. Here the CDR3 DNA reads TGCGCCAGCACCCGACTAGCGGATAGCTCCTACAATGAGCAGTTCTTC.

This clone occurred once. This CDR3 is CASRNAGADEQFF. In DNA, the CDR3 is TGTGCCAGCAGAAACGCGGGGGCAGATGAGCAGTTCTTC. This sequence joins TRBV6-5 and TRBJ2-1, with D perhaps matching TRBD2 (7 bases). This CDR3 region has 13 residues. The V gene's germline CDR1 is MNHEY and CDR2 SVGAGI. V lost 6 bases to trimming and J lost 8 bases, with 14 bases between them.

In nucleotides, the CDR3 is TGCGCCAGCAGCCTGAATACAGGGGGAAGTGTCTACAATGAGCAGTTCTTC. It is translated as CASSLNTGGSVYNEQFF. The genes are TRBV4-3 and TRBJ2-1; TRBD1 agrees at 8 bases. Trimming took 4 bases from V and 3 from J; bases not matched to a gene: 11. Germline V gene data show CDR1 as LGHNA and CDR2 as YSLEER. The CDR3 is 17 amino acids.

J is TRBJ2-7 and V is TRBV30; the D gene is possibly TRBD2 (5 bases). V lost 0 bases to trimming and J lost 6 bases, with 9 bases between them. The CDR3 consists of 12 residues. Germline CDR1 GTSNPN, CDR2 SVGIG (reference sequence). The DNA for the CDR3 is TGTGCCTGGAGTGTATCCGGGATCGAGCAGTACTTC. Protein product: CAWSVSGIEQYF. Full variable domain (rest looked up from reference TRBV30 and TRBJ2-7): SQTIHQWPATLVQPVGSPLSLECTVEGTSNPNLYWYRQAAGRGLQLLFYSVGIGQISSEVPQNLSASRPQDRQFILSSKKLLLSDSGFYLCAWSVSGIEQYFGPGTRLTVT.

The rearrangement joins TRBV10-3 to TRBJ1-3; tentative D call: TRBD1 (6 bases). Trimming shortened V by 3 bases and J by 0 bases, and 12 bases separated the two germline ends. CDR1 and CDR2 from the germline V gene are ENHRY and SYGVKD. This CDR3 spans 16 amino acids. The CDR3 spells CAISDQQGFSGNTIYF. The CDR3, as DNA: TGTGCCATCAGTGACCAACAGGGATTCTCTGGAAACACCATATATTTT.

The rearrangement joins TRBV9 to TRBJ1-6; 7 bases match TRBD1. The CDR3 extends over 16 amino acids. Germline V gene sequence: CDR1 SGDLS, CDR2 YYNGEE. V shed 5 bases and J 4 bases; nucleotides not matched to a gene: 9. This chain's CDR3 is CASSVTRDRYNSPLHF. For the CDR3, the DNA is TGTGCCAGCAGTGTAACCAGGGACAGATATAATTCACCCCTCCACTTT.

V gene TRBV28 combines with J gene TRBJ1-4, with D unresolved. The CDR3 consists of 16 residues. Germline loops: CDR1 MDHEN, CDR2 SYDVKM. The V end was cut by 0 bases, the J end by 0 bases, with 8 bases between. CDR3 coding DNA: TGTGCCAGCAGTTTATGGAACTCCGCAACTAATGAAAAACTGTTTTTT. Translated, it gives CASSLWNSATNEKLFF. Together with reference TRBV28 and TRBJ1-4, the CDR3 gives the full variable domain: DVKVTQSSRYLVKRTGEKVFLECVQDMDHENMFWYRQDPGLGLRLIYFSYDVKMKEKGDIPEGYSVSREKKERFSLILESASTNQTSMYLCASSLWNSATNEKLFFGSGTQLSVL.

This chain uses TRBV20-1 with TRBJ2-7, with a weak D call TRBD2 (5 bases). CDR1 is DFQATT and CDR2 is SNEGSKA in the germline V gene (reference sequence). The V gene lost 6 bases and the J gene lost 2 bases, with 5 bases spanning the gap. This CDR3 contains 10 residues. The CDR3 loop is CSAGAYEQYF. Here the CDR3 DNA reads TGCAGTGCCGGGGCCTACGAGCAGTACTTC.

The chain uses TRBV6-6 and TRBJ1-2; TRBD1 agrees at 12 bases. Germline CDR1 MNHNY, CDR2 SVGAGI (reference sequence). The CDR3 length is 15 residues. V lost 2 bases and J lost 12; bases outside the gene matches: 10. CDR3 coding DNA: TGTGCCAGCAGTTACCGACCGGGACAGGGGGCCACGGACACCTTC. The encoded protein is CASSYRPGQGATDTF.

This chain uses TRBV5-4 with TRBJ1-1; 9 bases agree with TRBD1. The CDR3 has 14 residues. Germline trimming cut 2 bases from V and 6 bases from J; bases unmatched to any gene: 5. The germline V gene encodes CDR1 SGHNT and CDR2 YYREEE (reference sequence). The CDR3 sequence: CASSFYRGRAEAFF. As DNA, the CDR3 is TGTGCCAGCAGCTTTTACAGGGGGCGTGCTGAAGCTTTCTTT.

The chain uses TRBV5-4 and TRBJ2-7; 7 nucleotides match TRBD1. Germline-derived CDR1 and CDR2 are SGHNT and YYREEE (reference sequence). With V trimmed by 4 bases and J by 1 base, 5 bases remained unmatched. There are 14 residues in the CDR3. CDR3 residues: CASSRQGVSYEQYF. The DNA of the CDR3 is TGTGCCAGCAGCAGGCAGGGGGTTTCCTACGAGCAGTACTTC.

The rearrangement joins TRBV21-1 to TRBJ1-2; no check of the table's D call, TRBD1, against the DNA was made. TRBV21-1 is given as a pseudogene. The CDR3 sequence is 15 residues long. The CDR3 spells CASRIQGRGNYGYTF. The DNA for the CDR3 is TGTGCCAGCAGGATACAGGGAAGAGGTAACTATGGCTACACCTTC.

This clone was seen a single time. The chain carries TRBV11-3 and TRBJ2-5, with 11 nucleotides matching TRBD1. The junction had 5 bases not matched to a gene; V was cut back by 6 bases and J by 2 bases. Germline CDR1 is SGHNT and CDR2 is YENEEA. This CDR3 is 15 amino acids long. DNA of the CDR3: TGTGCCAGCAGGACCGGGACAGGGGGACAAGAGACCCAGTACTTC. Residues: CASRTGTGGQETQYF. The full variable domain, rest sourced from reference TRBV11-3 and TRBJ2-5, is EAGVVQSPRYKIIEKKQPVAFWCNPISGHNTLYWYLQNLGQGPELLIRYENEEAVDDSQLPKDRFSAERLKGVDSTLKIQPAELGDSAVYLCASRTGTGGQETQYFGPGTRLLVL.

The V and J genes are TRBV11-3 and TRBJ2-7, with 9 bases matching TRBD1. The CDR3 length is 14 residues. Germline V lookup: CDR1 SGHNT, CDR2 YENEEA. Germline trimming cut 5 bases from V and 2 bases from J; bases unmatched to any gene: 4. CDR3 DNA sequence: TGTGCCAGCAGCCCCAGGACAGGGGCCTACGAGCAGTACTTC. As protein: CASSPRTGAYEQYF.

V is TRBV7-9 and J is TRBJ1-1; TRBD1 is a possible D gene (5 bases). The CDR3 has 14 residues. V lost 3 bases and J lost 0, with 8 bases in between. Germline CDR1 SEHNR, CDR2 FQNEAQ (reference sequence). The CDR3 spells CASSFQQVNTEAFF. The DNA for the CDR3 is TGTGCCAGCAGCTTTCAACAGGTGAACACTGAAGCTTTCTTT.

This chain links TRBV7-3 with TRBJ2-1, with TRBD2 matching over 10 bases. In germline, CDR1 is SGHTA, CDR2 FQGTGA. Germline trimming cut 4 bases from V and 9 bases from J; bases unmatched to any gene: 9. The CDR3 consists of 15 residues. The DNA of the CDR3 is TGTGCCAGCAGCTCAAGCGGGAGGGCCGGTGGTGAGCAGTTCTTC. It specifies CASSSSGRAGGEQFF. Using reference TRBV7-3 and TRBJ2-1 for the parts outside the CDR3, the full variable domain is GAGVSQTPSNKVTEKGKYVELRCDPISGHTALYWYRQSLGQGPEFLIYFQGTGAADDSGLPNDRFFAVRPEGSVSTLKIQRTERGDSAVYLCASSSSGRAGGEQFFGPGTRLTVL.

This clone appeared once. The V call is TRBV19, the J call TRBJ1-2; TRBD1 might be the D (5 bases). The CDR3 is 12 amino acids. V was shortened by 6 bases and J by 5 bases, with 10 bases between the two germline ends. From germline, CDR1 is LNHDA and CDR2 SQIVND (reference sequence). CDR3 residues: CASSVRGYGYTF. Written as DNA, the CDR3 is TGTGCCAGTAGCGTCCGGGGGTATGGCTACACCTTC.

V and J are TRBV28 and TRBJ1-2; D gene unclear. Germline V gene data show CDR1 as MDHEN and CDR2 as SYDVKM. The CDR3 covers 17 residues. V lost 5 bases and J lost 4, with 23 bases in between. The CDR3 reads CASSPTVGIPALYGYTF. The CDR3 nucleotides read TGTGCCAGCAGTCCCACAGTCGGGATTCCCGCCCTCTATGGCTACACCTTC.

The chain has TRBV25-1 and TRBJ1-2; tentatively, D is TRBD1 (5 bases). Deletions cut 3 bases from V and 8 bases from J, with 16 bases between. The CDR3 has 14 residues. Germline V lookup: CDR1 MGHDK, CDR2 SYGVNS. In DNA, the CDR3 is TGTGCCAGCAGTGATAAGGGAGGGGTTCGCGGCTACACCTTC. Amino acid sequence: CASSDKGGVRGYTF.

A single count supports this clone. The chain uses TRBV6-6 and TRBJ2-7; 11 bases line up with TRBD1. The germline V gene encodes CDR1 MNHNY and CDR2 SVGAGI (reference sequence). Trimming took 3 bases from V and 2 from J; bases not matched to a gene: 3. The CDR3 spans 15 residues. This CDR3 reads CASSYGTGGAYEQYF. The CDR3 DNA is TGTGCCAGCAGTTATGGGACAGGGGGGGCCTACGAGCAGTACTTC.

The chain carries TRBV28 and TRBJ1-5; 7 bases fit TRBD1. The length of the CDR3 is 17 residues. V was pared by 6 bases and J by 0 bases, with 11 bases of the junction left unmatched. Germline V gene data show CDR1 as MDHEN and CDR2 as SYDVKM. The CDR3 DNA reads TGTGCCAGCAGCTCCGGGACAGCGTCATATAGCAATCAGCCCCAGCATTTT. It translates to CASSSGTASYSNQPQHF.

The V and J genes are TRBV18 and TRBJ2-7; 11 bases match TRBD2. CDR3 length: 15 residues. V was pared by 4 bases and J by 6 bases, with 8 bases of the junction left unmatched. The germline V gene encodes CDR1 KGHSH and CDR2 LQKENI. The CDR3 loop is CASSRRTSGFSEQYF. The CDR3 DNA follows: TGTGCCAGCTCACGTCGGACTAGCGGGTTCAGCGAGCAGTACTTC.

The rearrangement links TRBV10-1 to TRBJ1-2; D is unclear. The V gene lost 2 bases and the J gene lost 1 base, with 5 bases spanning the gap. The CDR3 loop spans 13 amino acids. The germline gives CDR1 WNHNN, CDR2 SYGVQD (reference sequence). CDR3 protein: CASSENSNYGYTF. CDR3 bases: TGCGCCAGCAGTGAGAACAGTAACTATGGCTACACCTTC.

V is TRBV5-1 and J is TRBJ2-3, with 11 bases fitting TRBD2. Germline V gene data show CDR1 as SGHRS and CDR2 as YFSETQ. V shed 4 bases and J 0 bases; nucleotides not matched to a gene: 1. The CDR3 has 15 residues. The CDR3 nucleotides are TGCGCCAGCAGCGGGACTAGCGGAAGCACAGATACGCAGTATTTT. It codes for CASSGTSGSTDTQYF. Full variable domain (outside the CDR3, taken from reference TRBV5-1 and TRBJ2-3): KAGVTQTPRYLIKTRGQQVTLSCSPISGHRSVSWYQQTPGQGLQFLFEYFSETQRNKGNFPGRFSGRQFSNSRSEMNVSTLELGDSALYLCASSGTSGSTDTQYFGPGTRLTVL.

V gene TRBV29-1 combines with J gene TRBJ1-1; D not resolved. This CDR3 has 10 amino acids. The V end was cut by 3 bases, the J end by 6 bases, with 5 bases between. Germline CDR1 SQVTM, CDR2 ANQGSEA. The CDR3 DNA reads TGCAGCGTTGATTTCGCTGAAGCTTTCTTT. Translated, it gives CSVDFAEAFF.

This clone was recorded only once. This sequence joins TRBV29-1 and TRBJ1-2, with D maybe TRBD1 (6 bases). The CDR3 is made up of 14 amino acids. CDR1 SQVTM and CDR2 ANQGSEA come from the germline V gene. Trimming cost V 8 bases and J 6 bases, with 22 bases left between them. Here the CDR3 reads CSFKKTGSRDGYTF. The CDR3 DNA reads as TGCAGCTTCAAGAAGACAGGTTCCAGGGATGGCTACACCTTC. Supplemented by reference TRBV29-1 and TRBJ1-2, the full variable domain reads SAVISQKPSRDICQRGTSLTIQCQVDSQVTMMFWYRQQPGQSLTLIATANQGSEATYESGFVIDKFPISRPNLTFSTLTVSNMSPEDSSIYLCSFKKTGSRDGYTFGSGTRLTVV.

This chain joins TRBV6-5 and TRBJ1-1; TRBD1 is a possible D gene (5 bases). This CDR3 spans 13 amino acids. V lost 8 bases to trimming and J lost 7 bases, with 17 bases between them. From germline, CDR1 is MNHEY and CDR2 SVGAGI. CDR3 in amino acids: CASSTEGLGEAFF. The CDR3 DNA reads TGTGCCAGCTCCACGGAGGGGCTGGGTGAAGCTTTCTTT.

Remarks on this clone: Other DNA sequences in the sample encode the same CDR3. The rearrangement uses TRBV7-9 and TRBJ1-4; the match to TRBD1 covers 8 bases. Germline trimming cut 5 bases from V and 5 bases from J; bases unmatched to any gene: 4. The CDR3 runs to 14 residues. The germline V gene encodes CDR1 SEHNR and CDR2 FQNEAQ (reference sequence). The CDR3 DNA follows: TGTGCCAGCAGCCCTGGGACAGGAAATGAAAAACTGTTTTTT. This gives the protein CASSPGTGNEKLFF.

V gene TRBV25-1 combines with J gene TRBJ2-5; tentative D call: TRBD1 (5 bases). This CDR3 spans 13 amino acids. The V and J ends lost 11 bases and 2 bases respectively, with 15 bases between them. Germline-derived CDR1 and CDR2 are MGHDK and SYGVNS. The chain's CDR3 is CASGYAGQETQYF. The CDR3, as DNA: TGTGCCTCAGGGTACGCTGGGCAAGAGACCCAGTACTTC.

The chain recombines TRBV28 with TRBJ1-1; D is uncertain. Germline lookup yields CDR1 MDHEN and CDR2 SYDVKM. The V and J ends lost 3 bases and 2 bases respectively, with 10 bases between them. The CDR3 extends over 14 amino acids. The CDR3 coding sequence is TGTGCCAGCAGTTTGGAAGCGGGTAACACTGAAGCTTTCTTT. It translates to CASSLEAGNTEAFF.

V usage is TRBV6-5 and J usage is TRBJ1-4, with D perhaps matching TRBD1 (6 bases). The CDR3 consists of 13 residues. Trimming cost V 6 bases and J 2 bases, with 7 bases left between them. CDR1 and CDR2 (germline): MNHEY, SVGAGI. CDR3 nucleotide sequence: TGTGCCAGCAGCGGACAGACTAATGAAAAACTGTTTTTT. This encodes CASSGQTNEKLFF.